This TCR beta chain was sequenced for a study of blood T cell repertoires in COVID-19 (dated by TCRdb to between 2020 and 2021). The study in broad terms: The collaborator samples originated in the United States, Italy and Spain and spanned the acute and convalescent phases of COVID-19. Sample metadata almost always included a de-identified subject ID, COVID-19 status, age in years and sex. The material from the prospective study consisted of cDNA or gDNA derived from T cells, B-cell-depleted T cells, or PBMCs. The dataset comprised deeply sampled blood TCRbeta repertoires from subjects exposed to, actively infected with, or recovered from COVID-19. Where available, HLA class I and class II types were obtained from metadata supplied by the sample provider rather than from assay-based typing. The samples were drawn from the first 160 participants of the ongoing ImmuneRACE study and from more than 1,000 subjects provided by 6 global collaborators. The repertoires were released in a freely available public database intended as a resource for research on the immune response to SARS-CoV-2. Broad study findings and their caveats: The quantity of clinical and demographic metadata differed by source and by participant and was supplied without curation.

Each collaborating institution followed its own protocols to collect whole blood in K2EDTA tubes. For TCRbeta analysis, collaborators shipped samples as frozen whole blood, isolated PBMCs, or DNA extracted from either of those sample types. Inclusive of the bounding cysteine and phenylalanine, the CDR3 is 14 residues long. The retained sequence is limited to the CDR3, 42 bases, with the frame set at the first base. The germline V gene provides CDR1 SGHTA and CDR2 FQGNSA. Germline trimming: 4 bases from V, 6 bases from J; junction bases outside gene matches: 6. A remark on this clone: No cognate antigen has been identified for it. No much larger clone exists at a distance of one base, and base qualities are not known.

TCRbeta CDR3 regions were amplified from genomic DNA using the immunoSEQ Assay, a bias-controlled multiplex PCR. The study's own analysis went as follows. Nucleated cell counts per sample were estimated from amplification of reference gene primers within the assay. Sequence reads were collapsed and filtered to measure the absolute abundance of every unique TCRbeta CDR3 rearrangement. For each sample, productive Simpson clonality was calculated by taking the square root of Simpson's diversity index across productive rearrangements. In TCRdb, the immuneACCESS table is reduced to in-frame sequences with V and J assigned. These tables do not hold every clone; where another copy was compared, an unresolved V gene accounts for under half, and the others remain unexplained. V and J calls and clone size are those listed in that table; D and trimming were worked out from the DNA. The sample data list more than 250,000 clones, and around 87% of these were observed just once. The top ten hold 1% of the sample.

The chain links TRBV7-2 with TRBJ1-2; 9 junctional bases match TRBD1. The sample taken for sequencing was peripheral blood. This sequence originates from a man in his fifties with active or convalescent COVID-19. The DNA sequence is TGTGCCAGCAGCTCCGGACAGGGGCGGAATGGCTACACCTTC. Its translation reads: CASSSGQGRNGYTF.